This TCR beta chain was recovered during a study of blood T cell repertoires in COVID-19 (dated by TCRdb to the early 2020s). A note on the overall study: Samples from collaborators originated in the United States, Italy and Spain and spanned both the acute and convalescent phases of COVID-19. The prospective study material was composed of cDNA or gDNA derived from T cells, B-cell-depleted T cells, or PBMCs. Subjects who had been exposed to COVID-19, were actively infected with it, or had recovered from it provided the deeply sampled blood TCRbeta repertoires that made up the dataset. The repertoires were released in a freely available public database intended as a resource for research on the immune response to SARS-CoV-2. Samples were obtained from the ongoing ImmuneRACE study (first 160 participants) and from 950 to 1,500 subjects provided by 6 global collaborators. Sample metadata almost always included a de-identified subject ID, COVID-19 status, age in years and sex. HLA class I and class II types, where available, came from metadata supplied by the sample provider rather than from assay-based typing. What the research found in general, with its limitations: The quantity of clinical and demographic metadata differed by source and by participant and was supplied without curation.

Participants in the prospective study were enrolled through a virtual design, were aged roughly 18 to 100 years, and lived in 20 to 30 United States geographic areas. In the prospective study, cohorts were assigned on the basis of participant-reported clinical history obtained from a screening survey and a study questionnaire. Recovered participants in ImmuneRACE Cohort 3 were defined by two consecutive negative NP/OP PCR tests, clearance by a healthcare professional, or resolution of symptoms. Mobile phlebotomists in the prospective study collected whole blood, serum and a nasopharyngeal or oropharyngeal swab from every participant. Additional blood draws and questionnaires over an approximately two-month period could optionally be provided by prospective study participants. Blood samples from the prospective study were shipped frozen or at room temperature prior to DNA extraction. A remark on this clone: Its antigen has not been determined. One base away there is no much larger clone; base qualities are not given.

TCRbeta CDR3 regions were amplified from genomic DNA using the immunoSEQ Assay, a bias-controlled multiplex PCR. Turning to the authors' computational methods: The number of nucleated cells in each sample was estimated from the amplification of reference gene primers within the assay. To quantify the absolute abundance of each unique TCRbeta CDR3 rearrangement, sequence reads were collapsed and filtered. For each sample, productive Simpson clonality was calculated as the square root of Simpson's diversity index across productive rearrangements. TCRdb's version of the immuneACCESS table is confined to in-frame rearrangements and falls short of the full clone set. An unresolved V gene accounts for under half of the shortfall where checked; the remainder is of unknown origin. V and J calls and clone size follow that table, whereas D and trimming were derived from the DNA. The sample has about 380,000 clones on record, 88% of them singletons. The ten most abundant clones make up 1.2% of the sample.

The sequence was collected from a woman aged 18 to 35 who had recovered from COVID-19. The specimen was PBMCs or T cells enriched from blood (not recorded which).

CDR3 reads: CASSPHTDTQYF. The nucleotide sequence is TGTGCCAGCAGTCCCCACACAGATACGCAGTATTTT. The chain couples TRBV6-2 or TRBV6-3 to TRBJ2-3; no D gene call is confident. In the germline V gene, CDR1 corresponds to MNHEY and CDR2 to SVGEGT. The junction carries 5 bases between V and J, which are trimmed by 5 bases and 2 bases respectively. The CDR3 starts with the cysteine, ends with the phenylalanine, and has 12 residues. The read is trimmed to its CDR3 DNA, 36 bases read in frame from base 1.